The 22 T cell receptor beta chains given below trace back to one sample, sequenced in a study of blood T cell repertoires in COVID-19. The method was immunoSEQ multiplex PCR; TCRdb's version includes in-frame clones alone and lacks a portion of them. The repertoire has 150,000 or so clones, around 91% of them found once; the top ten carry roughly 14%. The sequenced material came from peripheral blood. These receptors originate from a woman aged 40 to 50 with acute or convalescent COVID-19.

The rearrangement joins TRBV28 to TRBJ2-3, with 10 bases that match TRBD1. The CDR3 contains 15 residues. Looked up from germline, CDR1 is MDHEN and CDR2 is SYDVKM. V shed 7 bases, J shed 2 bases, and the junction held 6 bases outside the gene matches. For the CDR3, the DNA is TGTGCCAGCATTCCGGACAGGGGGGTCACAGATACGCAGTATTTT. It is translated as CASIPDRGVTDTQYF. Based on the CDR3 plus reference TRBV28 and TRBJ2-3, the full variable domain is DVKVTQSSRYLVKRTGEKVFLECVQDMDHENMFWYRQDPGLGLRLIYFSYDVKMKEKGDIPEGYSVSREKKERFSLILESASTNQTSMYLCASIPDRGVTDTQYFGPGTRLTVL.

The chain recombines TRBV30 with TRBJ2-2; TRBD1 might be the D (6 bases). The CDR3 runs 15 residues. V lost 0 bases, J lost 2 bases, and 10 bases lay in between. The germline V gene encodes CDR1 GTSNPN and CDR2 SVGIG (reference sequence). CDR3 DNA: TGTGCCTGGAGTGTACTGGGGGCAAACACCGGGGAGCTGTTTTTT. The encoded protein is CAWSVLGANTGELFF.

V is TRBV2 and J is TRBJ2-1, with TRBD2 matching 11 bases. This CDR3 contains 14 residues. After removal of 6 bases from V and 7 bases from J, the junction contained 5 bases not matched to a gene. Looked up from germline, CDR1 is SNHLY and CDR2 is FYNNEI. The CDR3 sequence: CASRLAGGGNEQFF. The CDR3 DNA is TGTGCCAGCAGATTAGCGGGAGGGGGTAATGAGCAGTTCTTC.

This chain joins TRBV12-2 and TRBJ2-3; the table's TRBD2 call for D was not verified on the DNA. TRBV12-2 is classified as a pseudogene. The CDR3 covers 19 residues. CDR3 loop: CASRLLASPFLKNTDTQYF. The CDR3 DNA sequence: TGTGCAAGTCGCTTATTGGCTAGTCCGTTTCTAAAAAACACAGATACGCAGTATTTT.

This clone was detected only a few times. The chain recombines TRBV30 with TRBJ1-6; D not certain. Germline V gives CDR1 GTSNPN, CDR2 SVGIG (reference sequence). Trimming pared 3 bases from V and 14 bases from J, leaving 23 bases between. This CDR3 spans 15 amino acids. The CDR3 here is CAWSSPSSNSRTLHF. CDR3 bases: TGTGCCTGGAGCTCTCCCTCCTCGAACTCTAGGACCCTCCACTTT.

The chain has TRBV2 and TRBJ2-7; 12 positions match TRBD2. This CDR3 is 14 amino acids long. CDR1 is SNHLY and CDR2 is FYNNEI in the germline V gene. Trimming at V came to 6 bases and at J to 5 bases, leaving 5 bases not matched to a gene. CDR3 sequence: CASRWTSGMNEQYF. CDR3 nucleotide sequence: TGTGCCAGCAGATGGACTAGCGGGATGAACGAGCAGTACTTC.

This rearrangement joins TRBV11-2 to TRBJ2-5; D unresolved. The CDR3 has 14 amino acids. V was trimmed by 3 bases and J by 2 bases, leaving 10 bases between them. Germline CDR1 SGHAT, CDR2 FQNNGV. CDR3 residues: CASSFQPQQETQYF. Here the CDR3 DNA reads TGTGCCAGCAGCTTCCAACCCCAGCAAGAGACCCAGTACTTC.

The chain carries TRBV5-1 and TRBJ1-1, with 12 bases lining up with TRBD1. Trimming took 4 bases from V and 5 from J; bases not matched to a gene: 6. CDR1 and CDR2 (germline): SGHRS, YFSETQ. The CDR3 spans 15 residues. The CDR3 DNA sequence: TGCGCCAGCAGCCGGGACAGGGGGCGCGGAACTGAAGCTTTCTTT. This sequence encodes CASSRDRGRGTEAFF.

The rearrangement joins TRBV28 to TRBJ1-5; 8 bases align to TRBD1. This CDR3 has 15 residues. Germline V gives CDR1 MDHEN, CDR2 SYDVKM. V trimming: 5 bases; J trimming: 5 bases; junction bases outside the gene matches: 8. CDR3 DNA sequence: TGTGCCAGCAGTCGGGGACAGGAGGGATATCAGCCCCAGCATTTT. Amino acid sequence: CASSRGQEGYQPQHF. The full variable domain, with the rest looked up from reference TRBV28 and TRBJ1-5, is DVKVTQSSRYLVKRTGEKVFLECVQDMDHENMFWYRQDPGLGLRLIYFSYDVKMKEKGDIPEGYSVSREKKERFSLILESASTNQTSMYLCASSRGQEGYQPQHFGDGTRLSIL.

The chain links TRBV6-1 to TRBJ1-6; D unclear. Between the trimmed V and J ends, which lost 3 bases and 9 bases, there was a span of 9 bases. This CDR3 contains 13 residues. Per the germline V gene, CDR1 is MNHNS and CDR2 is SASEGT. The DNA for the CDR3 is TGTGCCAGCAGTGAGGGCCCCGCTTCACCCCTCCACTTT. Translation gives CASSEGPASPLHF.

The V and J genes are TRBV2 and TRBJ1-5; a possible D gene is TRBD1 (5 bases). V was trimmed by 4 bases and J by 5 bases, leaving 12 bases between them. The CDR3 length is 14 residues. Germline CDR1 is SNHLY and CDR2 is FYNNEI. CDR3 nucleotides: TGTGCCAGCAGTGGTCAGGGATGGGATCAGCCCCAGCATTTT. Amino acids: CASSGQGWDQPQHF.

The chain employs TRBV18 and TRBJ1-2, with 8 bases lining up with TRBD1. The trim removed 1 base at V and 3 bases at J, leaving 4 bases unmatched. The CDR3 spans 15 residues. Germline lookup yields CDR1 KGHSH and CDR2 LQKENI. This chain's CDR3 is CASSPRTGTDYGYTF. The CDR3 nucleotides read TGTGCCAGCTCACCACGGACAGGGACCGACTATGGCTACACCTTC.

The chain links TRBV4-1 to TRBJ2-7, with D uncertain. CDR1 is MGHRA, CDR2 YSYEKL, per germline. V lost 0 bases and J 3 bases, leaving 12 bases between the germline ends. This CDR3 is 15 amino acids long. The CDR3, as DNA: TGCGCCAGCAGCCAAGAGGCCAGAATAAACTACGAGCAGTACTTC. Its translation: CASSQEARINYEQYF.

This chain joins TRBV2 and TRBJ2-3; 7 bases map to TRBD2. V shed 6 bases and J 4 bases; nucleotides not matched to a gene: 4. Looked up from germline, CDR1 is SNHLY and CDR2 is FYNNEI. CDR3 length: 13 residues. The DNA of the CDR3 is TGTGCCAGCAGAACGGGGGGTCCAGATACGCAGTATTTT. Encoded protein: CASRTGGPDTQYF.

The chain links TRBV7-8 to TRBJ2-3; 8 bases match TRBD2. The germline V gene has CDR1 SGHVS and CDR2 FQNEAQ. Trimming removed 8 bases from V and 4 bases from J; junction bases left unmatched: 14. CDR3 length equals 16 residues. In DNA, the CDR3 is TGTGCCAGCCTGGGCGAAAGCGGGAGTGGGGCAGATACGCAGTATTTT. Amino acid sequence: CASLGESGSGADTQYF.

CDR3 region: CASSVGENEQFF. The CDR3 DNA is TGTGCCAGCAGCGTAGGAGAGAATGAGCAGTTCTTC. V usage is TRBV9 and J usage is TRBJ2-1; D uncertain. The CDR3 is 12 amino acids. Deletions cut 0 bases from V and 7 bases from J, with 5 bases between. Germline V CDR1 and CDR2: SGDLS, YYNGEE.

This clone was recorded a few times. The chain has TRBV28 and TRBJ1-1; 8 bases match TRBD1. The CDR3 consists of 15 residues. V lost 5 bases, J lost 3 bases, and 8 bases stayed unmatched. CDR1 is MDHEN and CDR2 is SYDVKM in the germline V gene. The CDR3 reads CASSETRGRYTEAFF. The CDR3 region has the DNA TGTGCCAGCAGTGAAACCAGGGGGCGGTACACTGAAGCTTTCTTT.

CDR3 coding DNA: TGTGCCAGCAGCCGGAACAGGGATGGCTACACCTTC. Translated: CASSRNRDGYTF. The V call is TRBV7-9, the J call TRBJ1-2; weak D call: TRBD1 (6 bases). CDR1 is SEHNR and CDR2 is FQNEAQ in the germline V gene (reference sequence). V shed 5 bases and J shed 6 bases, with 10 bases lying between them. The CDR3 is 12 amino acids. The entire variable domain, with the rest obtained from reference TRBV7-9 and TRBJ1-2, is as follows: DTGVSQNPRHKITKRGQNVTFRCDPISEHNRLYWYRQTLGQGPEFLTYFQNEAQLEKSRLLSDRFSAERPKGSFSTLEIQRTEQGDSAMYLCASSRNRDGYTFGSGTRLTVV.

The CDR3 DNA reads as TGTGCCACCAGTGACCCGGACAGAATCTATGGCTACACCTTC. Its translation: CATSDPDRIYGYTF. The rearrangement links TRBV24-1 to TRBJ1-2; D possibly corresponds to TRBD1 (6 bases). The CDR3 extends over 14 amino acids. Germline loops: CDR1 KGHDR, CDR2 SFDVKD. Trimming left V 4 bases short and J 4 bases short, with 12 bases between.

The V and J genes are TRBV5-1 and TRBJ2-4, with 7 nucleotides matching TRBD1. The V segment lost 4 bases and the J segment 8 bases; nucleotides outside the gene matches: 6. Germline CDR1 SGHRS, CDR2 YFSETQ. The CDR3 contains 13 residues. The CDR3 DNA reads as TGCGCCAGCAGCGCGACAGGGTCGGACATTCAGTACTTC. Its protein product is CASSATGSDIQYF.

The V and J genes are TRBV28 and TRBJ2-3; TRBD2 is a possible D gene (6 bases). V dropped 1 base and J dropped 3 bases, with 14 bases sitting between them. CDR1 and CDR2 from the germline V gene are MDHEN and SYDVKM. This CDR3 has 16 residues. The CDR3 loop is CASSLLEGSGTDTQYF. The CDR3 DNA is TGTGCCAGCAGTTTATTGGAGGGTTCGGGGACAGATACGCAGTATTTT.

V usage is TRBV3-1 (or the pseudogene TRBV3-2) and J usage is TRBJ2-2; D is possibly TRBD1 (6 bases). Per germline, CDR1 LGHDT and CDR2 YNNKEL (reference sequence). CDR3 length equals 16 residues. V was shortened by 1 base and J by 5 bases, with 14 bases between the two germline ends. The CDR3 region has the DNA TGTGCCAGCAGCCAAGCGGGCAGGGGAAGGACCGGGGAGCTGTTTTTT. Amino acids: CASSQAGRGRTGELFF.